This is a list of T cell receptor beta chains from one sample in a study of CD8+ T cells in alopecia areata. Only in-frame clones appear in the TCRdb table, and some are missing; sequencing was by immunoSEQ multiplex PCR. The table lists around 150,000 clones, less than 65% of them singletons. Sample: CD8+ T cells sorted from blood. The source is a human donor in good health. The CDR3 runs from the conserved cysteine through the conserved F or W. The D gene is left open where the match is weak. Part of the rows lack a size; the others show once, few, many or a class for expanded clones.

j_gene,abundance,v_gene,d_gene,CDR3nt,CDR3aa
TRBJ2-7,NA,TRBV13,TRBD1,TGTGCCAGCAGCTTAGACCGGGACAGGGTAGGCGAGCAGTACTTC,CASSLDRDRVGEQYF
TRBJ2-5,NA,TRBV4-2,NA,TGTGCCAGCAGCCAATTGGGTGGGACCCAGTACTTC,CASSQLGGTQYF
TRBJ1-5,NA,TRBV29-1,TRBD1,TGCAGCGTTACCACCGGGACAGGTCAGCCCCAGCATTTT,CSVTTGTGQPQHF
TRBJ1-4,NA,TRBV27,NA,TGTGCCAGCAGTTTTCGGGATCAACTGTTTTTT,CASSFRDQLFF
TRBJ2-7,many,TRBV10-2,TRBD1,TGCGCCACCGGCACCGGGACAGCTTGGGAGCAGTACTTC,CATGTGTAWEQYF
TRBJ2-1,NA,TRBV7-2,TRBD2,TGTGCCAGCAGCTTAAACGTCGGTATGGGACTAGTTGCCAATGAGCAGTTCTTC,CASSLNVGMGLVANEQFF
TRBJ1-2,few,TRBV29-1,TRBD1,TGCAGCGCACAGGGGGAGGTTGGCTACACCTTC,CSAQGEVGYTF
TRBJ2-3,few,TRBV28,NA,TGTGCCAGCAGTCTGGGGGCTTCGAGCACAGATACGCAGTATTTT,CASSLGASSTDTQYF
TRBJ2-1,NA,TRBV27,NA,TGTGCCAGCAGTTTACCTGGGCTTTACAATGAGCAGTTCTTC,CASSLPGLYNEQFF
TRBJ2-5,NA,TRBV27,NA,TGTGCCAGCGGTACCTCTTTGGCTCGGCAAGAGACCCAGTACTTC,CASGTSLARQETQYF
TRBJ2-7,NA,TRBV27,TRBD1,TGTGCCAGCAGTTTATTGGGACAGCACTACGAGCAGTACTTC,CASSLLGQHYEQYF
TRBJ1-2,NA,TRBV29-1,TRBD1,TGCAGCGTTGAGGACAGGGTTGGCTACACCTTC,CSVEDRVGYTF
TRBJ1-1,NA,TRBV25-1,NA,TGTGCCAGCATGGACACTGAAGCTTTCTTT,CASMDTEAFF
TRBJ1-4,NA,TRBV11-2,TRBD1,TGTGCCAGCAGCTCCACCGGGACAGAGCCGCCCGAACTGTTTTTT,CASSSTGTEPPELFF
TRBJ2-7,NA,TRBV2,NA,TGTGCCGCTAGACCCCGGGACACCCCTGATCTCTACGAGCAGTACTTC,CAARPRDTPDLYEQYF
TRBJ2-2,NA,TRBV27,TRBD1,TGTGCCAGCAGTTTCTTGGGGACAGGGGTTTACACCGGGGAGCTGTTTTTT,CASSFLGTGVYTGELFF
TRBJ2-5,NA,TRBV7-9,NA,TGTGCCAGCAGCTCCAGCGCAGGACAGATTGTTGAGACCCAGTACTTC,CASSSSAGQIVETQYF
TRBJ1-1,NA,TRBV5-6,NA,TGTGCCAGCAGAGGACGTGAAGCTTTCTTT,CASRGREAFF
TRBJ2-7,few,TRBV27,TRBD2,TGTGCCAGCAGTTTTGGCGGGAGCTCCTACGAGCAGTACTTC,CASSFGGSSYEQYF
TRBJ2-1,NA,TRBV4-1,NA,TGCGCCAGCAGCCAACACCATCCAGCCTACAATGAGCAGTTCTTC,CASSQHHPAYNEQFF
TRBJ2-1,NA,TRBV11-2,NA,TGTGCCAGCAGCTTAGGCTTCAATGAGCAGTTCTTC,CASSLGFNEQFF
TRBJ1-5,NA,TRBV5-1,NA,TGCGCCAGCAGCCTTGGGCCGAATCAGCCCCAGCATTTT,CASSLGPNQPQHF
TRBJ1-1,NA,TRBV29-1,NA,TGCAGCGTTGAAGGCAGGAACACTGAAGCTTTCTTT,CSVEGRNTEAFF
TRBJ1-5,NA,TRBV10-3,NA,TGTGCCATCAGTGTTGGCGGTAGCAATCAGCCCCAGCATTTT,CAISVGGSNQPQHF
TRBJ2-3,few,TRBV14,NA,TGTGCCAGCAGCCAAGATCCAACAGATACGCAGTATTTT,CASSQDPTDTQYF
TRBJ1-2,few,TRBV11-2,TRBD1,TGTGCCAGCAGCTTAGGACCGGGACAGGCCCTGGTTGGACGTGGCTACACCTTC,CASSLGPGQALVGRGYTF
TRBJ2-7,NA,TRBV29-1,NA,TGCAGCGTGCCAAACAAAAACTCCTACGAGCAGTACTTC,CSVPNKNSYEQYF
TRBJ1-1,few,TRBV29-1,NA,TGCAGCGTTGAAGGCAGGGGTGCTGAAGCTTTCTTT,CSVEGRGAEAFF
TRBJ2-1,few,TRBV30,NA,TGTGCCGGGAGGTTGGCCTTAAGCTCCTACAATGAGCAGTTCTTC,CAGRLALSSYNEQFF
TRBJ2-1,NA,TRBV28,NA,TGTGCCAGCAGTTTGAGTTCGGCTAGTTCCTACAATGAGCAGTTCTTC,CASSLSSASSYNEQFF
TRBJ2-1,NA,TRBV7-9,TRBD2,TGTGCCAGCAGCCCCCCGACTAGCGGGAGAAATGAGCAGTTCTTC,CASSPPTSGRNEQFF
TRBJ2-7,NA,TRBV25-1,TRBD2,TGTGCCAGCAGCGCCGGGACTAGAAACTACGAGCAGTACTTC,CASSAGTRNYEQYF
TRBJ2-2,NA,TRBV19,TRBD2,TGTGCCAGTAGTTTGCGGGAGTTAGACGGGGAGCTGTTTTTT,CASSLRELDGELFF